This T cell receptor beta chain was sequenced during a study of cytomegalovirus exposure and HLA in healthy donors. Study as a whole: Most genotyped donors, around 86% of around 370, had Caucasian-associated genetic ancestry.

The CDR3 contains 16 residues. CDR1 is MGHRA, CDR2 YSYEKL, per germline. PCR was performed using 60 Vbeta and 13 Jbeta primers. TCRdb's table, derived via immunoSEQ multiplex PCR, lists solely in-frame clones and lacks some. This table has some 190,000 clones, around 75% appearing once. The chain has TRBV4-1 and TRBJ2-5, with 11 bases matching TRBD2. The J call may be mistaken, given a closer DNA end match to TRBJ2-7. The specimen sequenced was PBMCs. This receptor was taken from a woman aged 30 to 39 in good health and CMV-seropositive. The CDR3 sequence is CASSRIPTSGNYEQYF. CDR3 sequence (DNA): TGCGCCAGCAGCCGGATCCCGACTAGCGGGAACTACGAGCAGTACTTC.